These 27 T cell receptor beta chains were sequenced from one sample in a study of T cells in Graves' hyperthyroidism and ophthalmopathy. The investigators amplified TCR beta CDR3 regions from RNA transcripts. A first-round RT-PCR of the TCR CDR3 used the HTBI primer set. TCRdb independently ran MiXCR on the multiplex PCR reads; one entry per CDR3 protein. The table includes 400,000 or so distinct CDR3 sequences, over 12% detected once. The specimen sequenced was blood. The receptor set was obtained from a man between 50 and 59 years old with Graves' ophthalmopathy.

The chain has TRBV27 and TRBJ1-3, with D maybe TRBD1 (5 bases). The germline V and J ends were trimmed by 2 bases and 6 bases, with 14 bases remaining between them. The CDR3 totals 15 residues. Germline V gives CDR1 MNHEY, CDR2 SMNVEV (reference sequence). The CDR3 DNA follows: TGTGCCAGCAGTTTAATCGGGACGGGCGAAAACACCATATATTTT. This translates into CASSLIGTGENTIYF.

This clonotype was seen ten or more times. The gene calls are TRBV9 and TRBJ2-1; 9 bases line up with TRBD2. V shed 0 bases, J shed 4 bases, and the junction held 8 bases outside the gene matches. Per the germline V gene, CDR1 is SGDLS and CDR2 is YYNGEE. The CDR3 has 17 residues. The CDR3 is CASSVVSSGARYNEQFF. The CDR3 DNA reads TGTGCCAGCAGCGTAGTCTCTAGCGGGGCCAGATACAATGAGCAGTTCTTC.

This clonotype appeared many times. This chain connects TRBV15 to TRBJ2-7; unclear D gene. Between the trimmed V and J ends, which lost 0 bases and 3 bases, there was a span of 9 bases. Germline values: CDR1 LNHNV, CDR2 YYDKDF (reference sequence). The CDR3 spans 14 residues. CDR3 sequence reads: CATSRDRHNYEQYF. CDR3 DNA: TGTGCCACCAGCAGAGATCGACACAACTACGAGCAGTACTTC.

The chain joins TRBV11-2 to TRBJ2-4, with unresolved D. V was pared by 1 base and J by 5 bases, with 15 bases between. Germline V gene sequence: CDR1 SGHAT, CDR2 FQNNGV. The CDR3 length is 16 residues. In DNA, the CDR3 is TGTGCCAGCAGCTTAGTACTGTCGGACGACCAAAACATTCAGTACTTC. It specifies CASSLVLSDDQNIQYF.

The chain employs TRBV19 and TRBJ1-1; maybe TRBD1 (5 bases). The CDR3 consists of 14 residues. V was trimmed by 1 base and J by 10 bases, leaving 16 bases between them. CDR1 is LNHDA and CDR2 is SQIVND in the germline V gene (reference sequence). The CDR3 DNA follows: TGTGCCAGTAGTATAGCTGGCGGGGGGGTACGAGCTTTCTTT. Translation: CASSIAGGGVRAFF.

In this sample, this clonotype turned up many times. The rearrangement uses TRBV3-1 and TRBJ2-1; 11 bases agree with TRBD2. Trimming cost V 3 bases and J 7 bases; bases outside gene matches: 11. CDR1 and CDR2 from the germline V gene are LGHDT and YNNKEL (reference sequence). The CDR3 loop spans 17 amino acids. The chain's CDR3 is CASSQTSATSGKNEQFF. The CDR3, as DNA: TGTGCCAGCAGCCAGACGTCGGCGACTAGCGGGAAGAATGAGCAGTTCTTC.

This clonotype was counted ten times or more. The chain employs TRBV2 and TRBJ2-1; TRBD1 is a possible D gene (5 bases). This CDR3 comprises 12 residues. Germline CDR1 SNHLY, CDR2 FYNNEI. With 5 bases removed from V and 10 bases from J, the gap between germline ends came to 12 bases. The CDR3 DNA reads TGTGCCAGCAGTTCGACAGTGGCCGAGCAGTTCTTC. This codes for CASSSTVAEQFF.

This clonotype has just a few counts. The chain is built from TRBV4-1 and TRBJ1-1; 7 bases are a match to TRBD1. The CDR3 contains 13 residues. Germline assignment: CDR1 MGHRA and CDR2 YSYEKL. The J segment lost 11 bases and the V segment lost 0 bases, leaving 6 bases of the junction unmatched. CDR3 protein: CASSQDSDRTAFF. CDR3 DNA sequence: TGCGCCAGCAGCCAAGATTCGGACAGGACGGCTTTCTTT.

This clonotype was seen a handful of times. The chain is built from TRBV6-1 and TRBJ1-5; unclear D gene. The V end lost 7 bases, the J end lost 2 bases, and 21 bases lay between the germline ends. Germline V CDR1 and CDR2: MNHNS, SASEGT. This CDR3 is built from 17 residues. CDR3: CASTFDLLQTGNQPQHF. The CDR3 nucleotides read TGTGCCAGCACCTTCGACCTACTCCAGACTGGCAATCAGCCCCAGCATTTT.

As for this clonotype: The final CDR3 position lacks the conserved phenylalanine or tryptophan, pointing to a likely read error. The rearrangement links TRBV18 to TRBJ2-7; 12 bases agree with TRBD1. Germline loops: CDR1 KGHSH, CDR2 LQKENI. Losses at the gene ends were 3 bases for V and 3 bases for J; bases not matched to a gene: 12. CDR3 length: 18 residues. The CDR3, as DNA: TGTGCCAGCTCACCTACGATGGGACAGGGGGCCGTTAACTACGAGCAGTACCTC. Translation gives CASSPTMGQGAVNYEQYL.

This clonotype was seen ten or more times. CDR3: CASSSWVGRVADTQYF. As DNA, the CDR3 is TGTGCCAGCAGCTCTTGGGTGGGGCGGGTCGCAGATACGCAGTATTTT. This rearrangement joins TRBV11-2 to TRBJ2-3; D is possibly TRBD1 or TRBD2 (5 bases each). V was pared by 4 bases and J by 4 bases, with 18 bases between. The CDR3 is made up of 16 amino acids. Germline CDR1 reads SGHAT; CDR2 reads FQNNGV.

The table lists this clonotype with many counts. This chain uses TRBV3-1 with TRBJ2-1; D is unresolved. Germline CDR1 LGHDT, CDR2 YNNKEL (reference sequence). This CDR3 is 14 amino acids long. V was pared by 1 base and J by 8 bases, with 12 bases between. The CDR3 DNA reads as TGTGCCAGCAGCCAAGCTATCTATAAGGATGAGCAGTTCTTC. Translated, it gives CASSQAIYKDEQFF.

The rearrangement joins TRBV6-5 to TRBJ1-5; no clear D gene. The CDR3 consists of 16 residues. V dropped 6 bases and J dropped 3 bases, with 18 bases sitting between them. Germline V gene data show CDR1 as MNHEY and CDR2 as SVGAGI. In DNA, the CDR3 is TGTGCCAGCAGCCCCATGGCGGGGAGCTCCAATCAGCCCCAGCATTTT. This codes for CASSPMAGSSNQPQHF.

This clonotype was recorded at least ten times. The chain employs TRBV12-3 or TRBV12-4 and TRBJ2-3; no clear D gene. CDR3 length equals 10 residues. The germline V and J ends were trimmed by 3 bases and 11 bases, with 6 bases remaining between them. CDR3: CASSFKKQYF. CDR3 in DNA: TGTGCCAGCAGTTTTAAAAAGCAGTATTTT.

This clonotype was seen at least ten times. This chain uses TRBV12-3 or TRBV12-4 with TRBJ2-3; D gene ambiguous. The length of the CDR3 is 11 residues. V was shortened by 3 bases and J by 9 bases, with 7 bases between the two germline ends. DNA of the CDR3: TGTGCCAGCAGTTTCGGGTTGACGCAGTATTTT. Translated, it gives CASSFGLTQYF.

In this sample, this clonotype turned up a few times. The chain carries TRBV20-1 and TRBJ2-7; 8 bases line up with TRBD2. Trimming cost V 4 bases and J 0 bases; bases outside gene matches: 2. This CDR3 contains 13 residues. Germline V gene sequence: CDR1 DFQATT, CDR2 SNEGSKA (reference sequence). This CDR3 is CSATGTSSYEQYF. CDR3 DNA: TGCAGTGCTACCGGGACTAGCTCCTACGAGCAGTACTTC.

This clonotype was found many times. CDR3 region: CASSLLADTQYF. CDR3 coding DNA: TGTGCCAGCAGCCTTTTGGCAGATACGCAGTATTTT. V gene TRBV3-1 combines with J gene TRBJ2-3; D unclear. V was trimmed by 4 bases and J by 4 bases, leaving 6 bases between them. CDR1 LGHDT and CDR2 YNNKEL come from the germline V gene (reference sequence). This CDR3 comprises 12 residues.

The chain links TRBV28 to TRBJ2-3; D not resolved. V dropped 3 bases and J dropped 0 bases, with 4 bases sitting between them. Germline V gene data show CDR1 as MDHEN and CDR2 as SYDVKM. The length of the CDR3 is 13 residues. CDR3 coding DNA: TGTGCCAGCAGTTTGTACAGCACAGATACGCAGTATTTT. Protein sequence: CASSLYSTDTQYF.

This clonotype has ten or more counts. The gene calls are TRBV5-1 and TRBJ2-1; 10 bases map to TRBD1. CDR1 and CDR2 (germline): SGHRS, YFSETQ. CDR3 length equals 16 residues. Germline trimming cut 3 bases from V and 5 bases from J; bases unmatched to any gene: 8. The CDR3 reads CASSSRTGGSHNEQFF. Written as DNA, the CDR3 is TGCGCCAGCAGCTCCCGGACAGGGGGTTCTCACAATGAGCAGTTCTTC.

There are a few counts of this clonotype. The chain is built from TRBV2 and TRBJ2-7, with D possibly being TRBD2 (5 bases). Deletions cut 7 bases from V and 4 bases from J, with 20 bases between. Germline values: CDR1 SNHLY, CDR2 FYNNEI. This CDR3 is built from 15 residues. The CDR3 nucleotides read TGTGCCAGCAACGAGGGTCAGGTAATATCGTACGAGCAGTACTTC. It yields the protein CASNEGQVISYEQYF.

This clonotype was observed at least ten times. CDR3 DNA: TGTGCCAGCAGCTTGAACAGAGGAGCTGCAGGGACTGAAGCTTTCTTT. Residues: CASSLNRGAAGTEAFF. The chain recombines TRBV7-9 with TRBJ1-1, with D possibly being TRBD1 (5 bases). Germline V lookup: CDR1 SEHNR, CDR2 FQNEAQ (reference sequence). This CDR3 is 16 amino acids long. The V and J ends lost 3 bases and 5 bases respectively, with 19 bases between them.

This clonotype has at least ten counts. The chain combines TRBV5-1 with TRBJ2-2; 14 bases line up with TRBD2. CDR3 length: 16 amino acids. V shed 3 bases, J shed 4 bases, and the junction held 2 bases outside the gene matches. Looked up from germline, CDR1 is SGHRS and CDR2 is YFSETQ. This CDR3 reads CASSSGLAGGTGELFF. DNA of the CDR3: TGCGCCAGCAGCTCAGGACTAGCGGGAGGCACCGGGGAGCTGTTTTTT. Using reference TRBV5-1 and TRBJ2-2 for the parts outside the CDR3, the full variable domain is KAGVTQTPRYLIKTRGQQVTLSCSPISGHRSVSWYQQTPGQGLQFLFEYFSETQRNKGNFPGRFSGRQFSNSRSEMNVSTLELGDSALYLCASSSGLAGGTGELFFGEGSRLTVL.

This clonotype was seen repeatedly, ten times or more. This chain uses TRBV12-3 or TRBV12-4 with TRBJ2-1, with 8 bases lining up with TRBD2. This CDR3 contains 18 residues. V lost 6 bases and J lost 1; bases outside the gene matches: 14. CDR3 protein: CASSPKVAGSSSYNEQFF. CDR3 bases: TGTGCCAGCAGCCCCAAGGTAGCGGGGAGCTCGTCCTACAATGAGCAGTTCTTC.

Comment on this clonotype: This may be a read error: a much more frequent sequence differs by one nucleotide. CDR3 DNA: TGTGCCAGCAGTGATCATTTCGACAGCCTGGCCTACAAGCAGTACTTC. Translated, it gives CASSDHFDSLAYKQYF. This chain joins TRBV6-1 and TRBJ2-7; D might be TRBD1 (5 bases). Germline CDR1 and CDR2: MNHNS and SASEGT. This CDR3 has 16 amino acids.

This clonotype was seen many times. This chain connects TRBV6-5 to TRBJ2-6; maybe TRBD2 (6 bases). Trimming stripped 4 bases from V and 2 bases from J, with 24 bases between. This CDR3 region has 20 residues. In germline, CDR1 is MNHEY, CDR2 SVGAGI. Here the CDR3 reads CASSSPSGEDALTGANVLTF. Here the CDR3 DNA reads TGTGCCAGCAGTTCCCCTTCTGGGGAGGACGCACTGACTGGGGCCAACGTCCTGACTTTC.

The chain couples TRBV20-1 to TRBJ1-5; D possibly corresponds to TRBD1 (5 bases). The CDR3 spans 16 residues. Trimming took off 4 bases at V and 3 bases at J, with 19 bases between the two ends. In germline, CDR1 is DFQATT, CDR2 SNEGSKA (reference sequence). In nucleotides, the CDR3 is TGCAGTGCTAAGGGACGCATAGCGGATGACAATCAGCCCCAGCATTTT. Protein sequence: CSAKGRIADDNQPQHF.

This clonotype was counted at least ten times. The rearrangement joins TRBV7-8 to TRBJ2-5, with D perhaps matching TRBD1 (7 bases). CDR1 SGHVS and CDR2 FQNEAQ come from the germline V gene. The CDR3 has 15 amino acids. The germline V and J ends were trimmed by 5 bases and 5 bases, with 18 bases remaining between them. CDR3 sequence: CASSRGDSLGETQYF. The CDR3 DNA reads as TGTGCCAGCAGCAGGGGGGACAGCCTGGGGGAGACCCAGTACTTC. The full variable domain, rest sourced from reference TRBV7-8 and TRBJ2-5, is GAGVSQSPRYKVAKRGQDVALRCDPISGHVSLFWYQQALGQGPEFLTYFQNEAQLDKSGLPSDRFFAERPEGSVSTLKIQRTQQEDSAVYLCASSRGDSLGETQYFGPGTRLLVL.